This TCR beta chain was found in a study of blood T cell repertoires in COVID-19. The wider study: The United States, Italy and Spain provided the acute and convalescent COVID-19 samples.

Seattle-derived patients entered the study during active infection and were followed longitudinally. TCRdb's copy holds only in-frame clones and misses some; the assay was immunoSEQ multiplex PCR. The sample has 200,000 to 250,000 clones, 70% to 85% seen once. The CDR3 covers 16 residues. After removal of 4 bases from V and 3 bases from J, the junction contained 9 bases not matched to a gene. CDR1 is SGHTA, CDR2 FQGNSA, per germline. The material sequenced was peripheral blood. This clonotype originated in a woman at least 80 years old with COVID-19, enrolled during active disease. The chain is built from TRBV7-2 and TRBJ1-5; the match to TRBD1 covers 7 bases. CDR3 sequence reads: CASSSSRTGSNQPQHF. The CDR3 DNA follows: TGTGCCAGCAGCTCATCACGGACAGGATCCAATCAGCCCCAGCATTTT. The whole variable domain, filled in from reference TRBV7-2 and TRBJ1-5, reads GAGVSQSPSNKVTEKGKDVELRCDPISGHTALYWYRQSLGQGLEFLIYFQGNSAPDKSGLPSDRFSAERTGGSVSTLTIQRTQQEDSAVYLCASSSSRTGSNQPQHFGDGTRLSIL.